Listed here are 12 T cell receptor beta chains from one sample, sequenced in a study of control samples from healthy donors and cancer patients. Clones were read by immunoSEQ multiplex PCR, and TCRdb kept only the in-frame ones, dropping some. The sample holds roughly 200,000 clones. The sample was blood. The receptors were gathered from a woman in her twenties or thirties in good health.

The V and J genes are TRBV6-5 and TRBJ1-6; 8 positions agree with TRBD1. Trimming cost V 7 bases and J 6 bases; bases outside gene matches: 5. The germline CDR1 and CDR2 sequences are MNHEY and SVGAGI. The CDR3 extends over 14 amino acids. This chain's CDR3 is CASKNDRGNSPLHF. CDR3 bases: TGTGCCAGCAAAAATGACAGGGGTAATTCACCCCTCCACTTT.

J is TRBJ1-5 and V is TRBV2; TRBD1 matches at 7 bases. The CDR3 loop spans 14 amino acids. The V and J ends lost 6 bases and 4 bases, in that order; junction bases with no gene match: 6. Germline CDR1 reads SNHLY; CDR2 reads FYNNEI. The CDR3 nucleotides are TGTGCCAGCAGACCGGGACAGTCTAATCAGCCCCAGCATTTT. Amino acid sequence: CASRPGQSNQPQHF.

The CDR3 sequence: CASSGRTGILYGYTF. DNA of the CDR3: TGTGCCAGCAGCGGAAGGACAGGGATTTTGTATGGCTACACCTTC. The chain employs TRBV9 and TRBJ1-2; 8 positions match TRBD1. J was trimmed by 5 bases and V by 3 bases; bases with no gene match: 9. The CDR3 is made up of 15 amino acids. The V gene's germline CDR1 is SGDLS and CDR2 YYNGEE.

The chain is built from TRBV9 and TRBJ2-7; 13 bases agree with TRBD2. The V gene's germline CDR1 is SGDLS and CDR2 YYNGEE. The length of the CDR3 is 18 residues. Trimming cost V 2 bases and J 5 bases; bases outside gene matches: 13. The CDR3 DNA reads TGTGCCAGCAGCGTTGGACTAGCGGGGGCCGCTCACGCGGACGAGCAGTACTTC. This sequence encodes CASSVGLAGAAHADEQYF. The full variable domain, with the rest looked up from reference TRBV9 and TRBJ2-7, is DSGVTQTPKHLITATGQRVTLRCSPRSGDLSVYWYQQSLDQGLQFLIQYYNGEERAKGNILERFSAQQFPDLHSELNLSSLELGDSALYFCASSVGLAGAAHADEQYFGPGTRLTVT.

This chain connects TRBV12-1 to TRBJ1-6. TRBV12-1 is marked as a pseudogene. The CDR3 runs to 18 residues. CDR3 residues: CASSRPGRQSSYNSPLHF. The CDR3 coding sequence is TGTGCCAGCAGCCGCCCGGGACGCCAGAGCTCCTATAATTCACCCCTCCACTTT.

The rearrangement uses TRBV9 and TRBJ1-1, with D perhaps matching TRBD1 (5 bases). The CDR3 has 12 amino acids. Trimming pared 0 bases from V and 5 bases from J, leaving 5 bases between. From germline, CDR1 is SGDLS and CDR2 YYNGEE. CDR3 amino acids: CASSVGGTEAFF. Written as DNA, the CDR3 is TGTGCCAGCAGCGTAGGGGGGACTGAAGCTTTCTTT.

This rearrangement joins TRBV14 to TRBJ1-2; no clear D. The CDR3 covers 14 residues. The germline CDR1 and CDR2 sequences are SGHDN and FVKESK. V dropped 0 bases and J dropped 8 bases, with 13 bases sitting between them. This CDR3 reads CASSQDLVGGGYTF. The CDR3 nucleotides are TGTGCCAGCAGCCAAGATCTTGTGGGCGGGGGCTACACCTTC.

This rearrangement joins TRBV19 to TRBJ1-5; tentative D call: TRBD1 (6 bases). This CDR3 is built from 14 residues. The germline V gene has CDR1 LNHDA and CDR2 SQIVND (reference sequence). V was clipped by 5 bases and J by 9 bases, with 17 bases between them. The CDR3: CASSPTGIRWPQHF. The CDR3 nucleotides are TGTGCCAGTAGTCCCACAGGGATCAGGTGGCCCCAGCATTTT.

The chain recombines TRBV27 with TRBJ1-2, with 9 bases matching TRBD1. Germline V gene lookup returns CDR1 MNHEY and CDR2 SMNVEV (reference sequence). The CDR3 runs to 12 residues. V was clipped by 5 bases and J by 8 bases; unmatched bases: 3. The CDR3 region has the DNA TGTGCCAGCAGTAACAGGGGGCTGGGCTACACCTTC. This sequence encodes CASSNRGLGYTF.

The V call is TRBV3-1 (or the pseudogene TRBV3-2), the J call TRBJ2-5; TRBD2 might be the D (5 bases). The CDR3 sequence is 12 residues long. With 4 bases removed from V and 5 bases from J, the gap between germline ends came to 8 bases. Germline assignment: CDR1 LGHDT and CDR2 YNNKEL (reference sequence). The CDR3 protein is CASSRPGETQYF. The CDR3 DNA reads as TGTGCCAGCAGCCGCCCGGGGGAGACCCAGTACTTC.

This chain links TRBV28 with TRBJ1-4, with 7 bases fitting TRBD1. The germline V gene encodes CDR1 MDHEN and CDR2 SYDVKM. Germline trimming cut 5 bases from V and 3 bases from J; bases unmatched to any gene: 6. The CDR3 sequence is 15 residues long. The CDR3 nucleotides are TGTGCCAGCAGTGACCGAACAGGGGCTAATGAAAAACTGTTTTTT. Protein sequence: CASSDRTGANEKLFF.

CDR3 bases: TGTGCCAGCAGTTACTCGGGGACGGGGAACACTGAAGCTTTCTTT. It is translated as CASSYSGTGNTEAFF. The chain couples TRBV6-5 to TRBJ1-1; D may be TRBD1 (5 bases). Trimming pared 0 bases from V and 1 base from J, leaving 9 bases between. The V gene's germline CDR1 is MNHEY and CDR2 SVGAGI. The CDR3 totals 15 residues.